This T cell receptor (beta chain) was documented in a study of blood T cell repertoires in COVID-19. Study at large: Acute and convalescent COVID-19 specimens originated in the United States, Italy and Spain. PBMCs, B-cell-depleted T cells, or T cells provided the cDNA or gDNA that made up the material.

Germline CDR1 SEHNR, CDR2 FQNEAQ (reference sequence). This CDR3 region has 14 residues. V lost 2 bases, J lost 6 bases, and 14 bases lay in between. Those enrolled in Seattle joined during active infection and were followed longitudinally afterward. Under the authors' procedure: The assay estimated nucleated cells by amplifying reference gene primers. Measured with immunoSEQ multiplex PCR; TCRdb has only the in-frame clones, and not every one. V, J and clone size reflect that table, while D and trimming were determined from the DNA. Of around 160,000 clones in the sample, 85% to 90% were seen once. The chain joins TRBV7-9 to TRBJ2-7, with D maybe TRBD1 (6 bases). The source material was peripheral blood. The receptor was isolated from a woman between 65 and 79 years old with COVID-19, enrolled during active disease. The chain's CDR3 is CASSLSPQGSEQYF. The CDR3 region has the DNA TGTGCCAGCAGCTTATCCCCCCAGGGGAGCGAGCAGTACTTC.